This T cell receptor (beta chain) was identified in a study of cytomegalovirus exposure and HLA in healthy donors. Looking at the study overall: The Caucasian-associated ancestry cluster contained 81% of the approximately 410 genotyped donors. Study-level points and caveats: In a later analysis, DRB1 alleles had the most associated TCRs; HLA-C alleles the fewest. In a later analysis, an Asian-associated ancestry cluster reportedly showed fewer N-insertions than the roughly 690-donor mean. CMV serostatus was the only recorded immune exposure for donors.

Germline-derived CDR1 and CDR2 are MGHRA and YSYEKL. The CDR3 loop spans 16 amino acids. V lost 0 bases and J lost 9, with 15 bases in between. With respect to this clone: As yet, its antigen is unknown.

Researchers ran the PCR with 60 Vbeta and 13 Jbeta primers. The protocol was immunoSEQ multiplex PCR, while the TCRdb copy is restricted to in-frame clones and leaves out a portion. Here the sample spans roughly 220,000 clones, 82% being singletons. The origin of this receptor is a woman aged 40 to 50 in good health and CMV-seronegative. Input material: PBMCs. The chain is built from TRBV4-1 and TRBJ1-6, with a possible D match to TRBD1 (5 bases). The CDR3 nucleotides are TGCGCCAGCAGCCAAGAAATTGGACGGCAGGGTTCACCCCTCCACTTT. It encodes CASSQEIGRQGSPLHF.